These T cell receptor beta chains were read from a single sample in a study of OX40 agonist ivuxolimab in advanced cancers. Profiling relied on immunoSEQ multiplex PCR, and the TCRdb table lists in-frame clones only, not all of them. Here the sample spans 60,000 to 85,000 clones, 87% being singletons. Specimen: CD4+ or CD8+ T cells sorted from blood, collected in a trial of the OX40 agonist ivuxolimab. The receptors stem from an adult with an advanced solid tumor such as melanoma, head and neck, liver or kidney cancer. The CDR3 runs from the conserved cysteine through the conserved F or W. Fields, in order: J gene, V gene, CDR3 length, D gene, clone size, CDR3 protein, CDR3 DNA. The D gene is left open where the match is weak. Not every row has a clone size; where given, it reads once, few, many or a size class.

>TRBJ2-7|TRBV28|13|-|-
CASSFVGPYEQYF
TGTGCCAGCAGTTTCGTGGGTCCTTACGAGCAGTACTTC
>TRBJ1-1|TRBV7-8|14|-|once
CASSRSDRNTEAFF
TGTGCCAGCAGCCGAAGTGACAGGAACACTGAAGCTTTCTTT
>TRBJ2-1|TRBV29-1|11|-|-
CSVWADNEQFF
TGCAGCGTTTGGGCAGACAATGAGCAGTTCTTC
>TRBJ2-4|TRBV28|13|TRBD1|-
CASRPTGKNIQYF
TGTGCCAGCAGACCGACAGGGAAAAACATTCAGTACTTC
>TRBJ1-3|TRBV2|14|-|-
CASSLGGSGNTIYF
TGTGCCAGCAGTCTAGGGGGCTCTGGAAACACCATATATTTT
>TRBJ1-1|TRBV4-3|15|TRBD1|-
CASSISDRGDTEAFF
TGCGCCAGCAGCATTTCAGACAGGGGGGACACTGAAGCTTTCTTT
>TRBJ1-1|TRBV11-3|14|-|-
CASSFRKGGSEAFF
TGTGCCAGCAGCTTCAGAAAGGGGGGGTCTGAAGCTTTCTTT
>TRBJ1-6|TRBV2|13|TRBD1|-
CASSRQGNSPLHF
TGTGCCAGCAGTCGACAGGGGAATTCACCCCTCCACTTT
>TRBJ2-3|TRBV7-3|15|-|-
CASSLTVSVGDTQYF
TGTGCCAGCAGCTTAACGGTTTCCGTTGGAGATACGCAGTATTTT
>TRBJ2-4|TRBV10-1|14|-|-
CASSPTGTGNIQYF
TGCGCCAGCAGTCCAACCGGGACTGGAAACATTCAGTACTTC
>TRBJ2-7|TRBV28|14|TRBD2|-
CASDASGGADEQYF
TGTGCCAGCGACGCTAGCGGGGGGGCCGACGAGCAGTACTTC
>TRBJ2-7|TRBV6-5|13|-|-
CASSHRTDGEQYF
TGTGCCAGCAGTCATCGGACAGATGGAGAGCAGTACTTC
>TRBJ2-5|TRBV27|16|-|-
CASRMIIIRAKETQYF
TGTGCCAGCAGGATGATCATTATAAGGGCCAAGGAGACCCAGTACTTC
>TRBJ2-1|TRBV9|14|TRBD2|-
CASSLAGGYNEQFF
TGTGCCAGCAGCCTAGCGGGAGGCTACAATGAGCAGTTCTTC